Sequencing of this T cell receptor (beta chain) was carried out in a study of response to subunit inactivated influenza vaccine. Broader study findings: Authors suggested each seasonal influenza vaccination recruits few new T cells.

TCRdb ran MiXCR on the RT-PCR reads and lists one entry per CDR3 protein. The sample has 560,000 or so distinct CDR3 sequences; 6% to 9% are singletons. Germline trimming cut 3 bases from V and 2 bases from J; bases unmatched to any gene: 13. The CDR3 totals 16 residues. Germline V gene data show CDR1 as DFQATT and CDR2 as SNEGSKA (reference sequence). With respect to this clonotype: Its target is not known.

This receptor was taken from a man aged 50-75 years who received an inactivated influenza vaccine. The source was PBMCs from blood, collected about 23 months after vaccination. This rearrangement joins TRBV20-1 to TRBJ2-7; TRBD1 agrees at 7 bases. The CDR3 DNA sequence: TGCAGTGCTAGTGGGACAGACCCCTCACATCCCTACGAGCAGTACTTC. Its translation: CSASGTDPSHPYEQYF.